Presented here are 14 T cell receptor beta chains from one specimen sequenced in a study of glioma-infiltrating T cells. The iRepertoire nested amplicon-rescue multiplex PCR amplified TCR alpha and beta CDR3s from RNA. TCRdb re-called the multiplex PCR reads with MiXCR, one entry per CDR3 protein. The sample includes approximately 400,000 distinct CDR3 sequences, 41% seen only once; the top ten take around 11%. Input material: glioma tissue, nonneoplastic brain tissue, or PBMCs (not recorded which). The receptors were gathered from a human donor with low-grade glioma or glioblastoma, undergoing nonglioma brain surgery, or in good health (not recorded which).

The chain combines TRBV4-1 with TRBJ2-3, with TRBD2 matching over 10 bases. The V and J ends lost 0 bases and 10 bases, in that order; junction bases with no gene match: 10. The CDR3 contains 16 residues. Germline CDR1 is MGHRA and CDR2 is YSYEKL. CDR3 loop: CASSQEQGLAARSQYF. In DNA form, the CDR3 reads TGCGCCAGCAGCCAAGAGCAAGGACTAGCGGCAAGATCGCAGTATTTT.

This clonotype occurred a few times. This chain links TRBV28 with TRBJ1-2, with TRBD1 as a possible D gene (6 bases). The CDR3 has 16 amino acids. Looked up from germline, CDR1 is MDHEN and CDR2 is SYDVKM. Trimming pared 3 bases from V and 5 bases from J, leaving 19 bases between. This CDR3 reads CASSFRTGAFRYGYTF. The CDR3 DNA reads TGTGCCAGCAGTTTTAGGACGGGGGCTTTTAGATATGGCTACACCTTC.

The chain employs TRBV29-1 and TRBJ2-1; D not certain. The V end was cut by 0 bases, the J end by 0 bases, with 6 bases between. The germline CDR1 and CDR2 sequences are SQVTM and ANQGSEA. The CDR3 is 14 amino acids. CDR3 amino acids: CSVEEGLSYNEQFF. DNA of the CDR3: TGCAGCGTTGAAGAAGGTCTCTCCTACAATGAGCAGTTCTTC.

This clonotype was seen only a few times. The CDR3 region has the DNA TGCGCCAGCAGCTCGGACAGGGTGAGCTATGGCTACACCTTC. It specifies CASSSDRVSYGYTF. The chain is built from TRBV5-1 and TRBJ1-2, with TRBD1 identical over 8 bases. The length of the CDR3 is 14 residues. J gave up 4 bases and V 3 bases, and 5 bases lay outside the gene matches. Germline V lookup: CDR1 SGHRS, CDR2 YFSETQ.

This clonotype was seen only once. J is TRBJ1-1 and V is TRBV4-1; 7 positions agree with TRBD1. This CDR3 is 16 amino acids long. V lost 3 bases to trimming and J lost 0 bases; unmatched junction nucleotides: 7. Germline V lookup: CDR1 MGHRA, CDR2 YSYEKL. CDR3 sequence reads: CASSHLRTGMNTEAFF. CDR3 coding DNA: TGCGCCAGCAGCCACTTAAGGACAGGCATGAACACTGAAGCTTTCTTT.

This clonotype showed up just a few times. This chain links TRBV20-1 with TRBJ2-7; 7 nucleotides match TRBD1. J lost 0 bases, V lost 6 bases, and 5 bases had no gene match. The germline V gene has CDR1 DFQATT and CDR2 SNEGSKA (reference sequence). CDR3 length equals 13 residues. The CDR3 DNA reads TGCAGTGCGAGGACAGGAGTCTCCTACGAGCAGTACTTC. Amino acid sequence: CSARTGVSYEQYF.

This chain uses TRBV6-1 with TRBJ2-1; the match to TRBD1 covers 8 bases. Germline V lookup: CDR1 MNHNS, CDR2 SASEGT. The CDR3 runs to 17 residues. Trimming at V came to 6 bases and at J to 2 bases, leaving 12 bases not matched to a gene. CDR3: CASSRTPGQVAYNEQFF. In nucleotides, the CDR3 is TGTGCCAGCAGCCGCACCCCGGGACAGGTCGCCTACAATGAGCAGTTCTTC.

V usage is TRBV3-1 and J usage is TRBJ1-1, with TRBD1 matching over 7 bases. CDR3 length: 14 amino acids. The germline CDR1 and CDR2 sequences are LGHDT and YNNKEL (reference sequence). V dropped 3 bases and J dropped 2; count of bases not matched to a gene: 3. The CDR3 protein is CASSHWTGNTEAFF. CDR3 coding DNA: TGTGCCAGCAGCCACTGGACAGGAAACACTGAAGCTTTCTTT.

This clonotype showed up just a few times. V is TRBV3-1 and J is TRBJ2-1; no reliable D call. This CDR3 comprises 12 residues. The germline V gene has CDR1 LGHDT and CDR2 YNNKEL (reference sequence). V lost 0 bases to trimming and J lost 9 bases, with 6 bases between them. The DNA of the CDR3 is TGTGCCAGCAGCCAAGACGTCAGTGAGCAGTTCTTC. Translated: CASSQDVSEQFF.

This chain links TRBV27 with TRBJ2-1; TRBD2 aligns across 8 bases. With 3 bases clipped from V and 5 bases from J, the junction kept 3 bases outside the gene matches. CDR3 length: 14 residues. Per the germline V gene, CDR1 is MNHEY and CDR2 is SMNVEV (reference sequence). CDR3 sequence reads: CASSFSGVHNEQFF. CDR3 nucleotide sequence: TGTGCCAGCAGTTTTAGCGGGGTCCACAATGAGCAGTTCTTC.

Regarding this clonotype: This may be a read error: a much more frequent sequence differs by one nucleotide. The gene calls are TRBV6-2 or TRBV6-3 and TRBJ1-1; no definite D call. Germline V CDR1 and CDR2: MNHEY, SVGEGT. V was clipped by 5 bases and J by 4 bases, with 20 bases between them. CDR3 length: 16 amino acids. CDR3 protein: CASSHLSDLVGTEAFF. CDR3 nucleotides: TGTGCCAGCAGTCACCTTTCTGATTTGGTCGGCACTGAAGCTTTCTTT.

This clonotype was seen a handful of times. This chain links TRBV28 with TRBJ2-2; D not certain. Trimming stripped 5 bases from V and 0 bases from J, with 4 bases between. The CDR3 loop spans 13 amino acids. CDR1 is MDHEN, CDR2 SYDVKM, per germline. CDR3: CASSRPNTGELFF. The CDR3 coding sequence is TGTGCCAGCAGTCGGCCGAACACCGGGGAGCTGTTTTTT.

This clonotype was detected a few times. The rearrangement links TRBV2 to TRBJ1-1; a possible D gene is TRBD1 (6 bases). Germline V CDR1 and CDR2: SNHLY, FYNNEI. The CDR3 length is 14 residues. V was clipped by 4 bases and J by 6 bases, with 15 bases between them. CDR3 in DNA: TGTGCCAGCAGTGTGGGACATGGGATGGCTGAAGCTTTCTTT. Encoded protein: CASSVGHGMAEAFF.

V is TRBV6-1 and J is TRBJ2-1, with D possibly matching TRBD1 (6 bases). Germline CDR1 and CDR2: MNHNS and SASEGT. Trimming left V 7 bases short and J 12 bases short, with 16 bases between. The CDR3 runs 12 residues. CDR3 nucleotides: TGTGCCAGCACCCTAGACAGGTACGCGCAGTTCTTC. Translated: CASTLDRYAQFF.